The clone carrying this T cell receptor (beta chain) is a singleton in its sample. Using immunoSEQ multiplex PCR, the repertoire was profiled, and TCRdb retains in-frame clones only, with some absent. The sample lists approximately 42,000 clones; under 80% were seen once. The data stem from a study of blood T cell repertoires in COVID-19. Study details: The analysed material was cDNA or gDNA that came from T cells, B-cell-depleted T cells, or PBMCs.

The sequencing input was peripheral blood. The clonotype was recovered from an elderly man with acute or convalescent COVID-19.

CDR3 protein: CASSIGDRSLTEAFF. The CDR3 nucleotides are TGTGCCAGTAGTATAGGGGACAGAAGTTTGACTGAAGCTTTCTTT. The rearrangement links TRBV19 to TRBJ1-1, with 7 bases lining up with TRBD1. This CDR3 is 15 amino acids long. The V and J ends lost 1 base and 5 bases, in that order; junction bases with no gene match: 7. Germline V CDR1 and CDR2: LNHDA, SQIVND (reference sequence). The complete variable domain, with remaining parts taken from reference TRBV19 and TRBJ1-1, reads DGGITQSPKYLFRKEGQNVTLSCEQNLNHDAMYWYRQDPGQGLRLIYYSQIVNDFQKGDIAEGYSVSREKKESFPLTVTSAQKNPTAFYLCASSIGDRSLTEAFFGQGTRLTVV.